These T cell receptor beta chains were read from a single sample in a study of post-analysis software for immune sequencing data. TCRdb re-derived calls from the PCR reads in MiXCR, one entry per CDR3 protein. The table lists hundreds of thousands of distinct CDR3 sequences, 25% to 30% of them singletons, with 0.5% to 0.6% in the top ten. The sample was blood. These receptors came from a girl between 5 and 17 years old with multiple sclerosis. CDR3s include the opening cysteine and the closing phenylalanine or tryptophan. D genes are given only for firm matches. Expanded clones get a size class; other rows say once, few or many, or leave the size out.

abundance,d_gene,j_gene,v_gene,CDR3aa,CDR3nt
NA,NA,TRBJ2-1,TRBV12-3/TRBV12-4,CASSPRGWDEQFF,TGTGCCAGCAGTCCCAGGGGTTGGGATGAGCAGTTCTTC
few,TRBD2,TRBJ2-1,TRBV3-1,CASSRGLTGGNEQFF,TGTGCCAGCAGCCGGGGTCTGACGGGGGGCAATGAGCAGTTCTTC
many,TRBD1,TRBJ1-2,TRBV29-1,CSVAGQGYGYTF,TGCAGCGTCGCGGGACAGGGCTATGGCTACACCTTC
NA,NA,TRBJ2-1,TRBV29-1,CSVHRDSIRLDEQFF,TGCAGCGTCCACAGGGATTCGATCCGGTTAGATGAGCAGTTCTTC
NA,TRBD1,TRBJ2-7,TRBV5-1,CASSWGGTGSYEQYF,TGCGCCAGCAGCTGGGGCGGGACAGGGTCCTACGAACAGTACTTC
NA,NA,TRBJ1-6,TRBV6-2/TRBV6-3,CASSWNSPLHF,TGTGCCAGCAGCTGGAATTCACCCCTCCACTTT
NA,NA,TRBJ2-7,TRBV6-1,CASSEALTEQYF,TGTGCCAGCAGTGAAGCGCTGACAGAGCAGTACTTC
few,NA,TRBJ1-2,TRBV6-5,CASSRTASGGYTF,TGTGCCAGCAGCAGGACAGCAAGCGGAGGCTACACCTTC
NA,NA,TRBJ2-7,TRBV20-1,CSASYRQTEQYF,TGCAGTGCTAGTTATCGGCAGACCGAGCAGTACTTC
few,NA,TRBJ2-5,TRBV6-2/TRBV6-3,CASTSIQETQYF,TGTGCCAGCACGTCGATCCAAGAGACCCAGTACTTC
few,NA,TRBJ1-2,TRBV4-1,CASSQVSTDTYGYTF,TGCGCCAGCAGCCAAGTTTCGACAGATACCTATGGCTACACCTTC
many,NA,TRBJ2-1,TRBV6-6,CASSYIDEQFF,TGTGCCAGCAGTTACATCGATGAGCAGTTCTTC
once,NA,TRBJ2-5,TRBV5-1,CASSMNSRGETQYF,TGCGCCAGCAGCATGAACTCAAGGGGGGAGACCCAGTACTTC
NA,NA,TRBJ2-3,TRBV7-9,CASSLLQGTDTQYF,TGTGCCAGCAGCTTACTACAGGGCACCGATACGCAGTATTTT
few,NA,TRBJ1-4,TRBV6-5,CASTKNNKHEKLFF,TGTGCCAGCACCAAAAACAACAAGCATGAAAAACTGTTTTTT
NA,NA,TRBJ2-1,TRBV10-2,CASSERGGEQFF,TGCGCCAGCAGTGAACGAGGGGGTGAGCAGTTCTTC
few,TRBD1,TRBJ2-1,TRBV6-2/TRBV6-3,CASSYAKTGGPYNEQFF,TGTGCCAGCAGTTACGCAAAGACAGGGGGCCCTTACAATGAGCAGTTCTTC
NA,TRBD2,TRBJ2-3,TRBV7-9,CASGGLTSGRASGTDTQYF,TGTGCCTCCGGAGGGCTGACTAGCGGGAGGGCCTCAGGGACAGATACGCAGTATTTT
NA,NA,TRBJ2-6,TRBV11-1,CATSGPGANVLTF,TGTGCCACCTCGGGACCGGGGGCCAACGTCCTGACTTTC
NA,NA,TRBJ2-1,TRBV11-2,CASSRRREYNEQFF,TGTGCCAGCAGCCGCCGGCGGGAATACAATGAGCAGTTCTTC
once,NA,TRBJ2-7,TRBV20-1,CSARTFRGGMSRGNEQYF,TGCAGTGCCAGAACGTTTAGAGGAGGAATGTCCAGGGGCAACGAGCAGTACTTC
NA,NA,TRBJ2-1,TRBV4-1,CASSQVAEYHEQFF,TGCGCCAGCAGCCAAGTGGCGGAATATCATGAGCAGTTCTTC
NA,NA,TRBJ2-1,TRBV18,CASSPLRERSYNEQFF,TGTGCCAGCTCACCACTACGGGAGCGGTCCTACAATGAGCAGTTCTTC
few,TRBD1,TRBJ2-7,TRBV28,CASSFSGQGDYEQYF,TGTGCCAGCAGTTTCTCGGGACAGGGTGACTACGAGCAGTACTTC
few,NA,TRBJ1-4,TRBV20-1,CSASTDNEKLFF,TGCAGTGCTAGTACAGATAATGAAAAACTGTTTTTT
few,NA,TRBJ2-2,TRBV2,CASRPRGTGTGELFF,TGTGCCAGCAGGCCCAGGGGAACGGGCACCGGGGAGCTGTTTTTT
NA,TRBD1,TRBJ2-4,TRBV7-9,CASSLEIGRQGARAKNIQYF,TGTGCCAGCAGCTTAGAAATTGGGCGACAGGGGGCCCGCGCCAAAAACATTCAGTACTTC
few,NA,TRBJ1-1,TRBV4-3,CASSQETTAMNTEAFF,TGCGCCAGCAGCCAAGAAACAACAGCCATGAACACTGAAGCTTTCTTT
NA,NA,TRBJ2-1,TRBV20-1,CSASLGGNEQFF,TGCAGTGCTAGCCTAGGGGGGAATGAGCAGTTCTTC
few,TRBD2,TRBJ2-7,TRBV27,CASSYGPGGYEQYF,TGTGCCAGCAGTTACGGACCGGGAGGTTACGAGCAGTACTTC
few,NA,TRBJ1-1,TRBV28,CASSFSEMNTEAFF,TGTGCCAGCAGTTTTTCCGAAATGAACACTGAAGCTTTCTTT
NA,TRBD2,TRBJ2-3,TRBV20-1,CSARDYGLAGVNFPDTQYF,TGCAGTGCTAGAGATTATGGACTAGCGGGAGTAAATTTCCCAGATACGCAGTATTTT
NA,NA,TRBJ1-5,TRBV12-3/TRBV12-4,CASSHGLQGGHPQHF,TGTGCCAGCAGTCACGGACTGCAGGGCGGTCACCCCCAGCATTTT
NA,NA,TRBJ2-3,TRBV5-6,CASSLVFREFDTQYF,TGTGCCAGCAGCTTGGTCTTCAGGGAGTTTGATACGCAGTATTTT
few,NA,TRBJ2-1,TRBV4-1,CASQQPLGRKPYNEQFF,TGCGCCAGCCAGCAGCCGTTGGGGAGAAAACCCTACAATGAGCAGTTCTTC
few,TRBD2,TRBJ2-7,TRBV9,CASSVSLGGGLDEQYF,TGTGCCAGCAGCGTCTCACTCGGCGGGGGGTTAGACGAGCAGTACTTC
few,TRBD1,TRBJ2-1,TRBV29-1,CSATGATIGNEQFF,TGCAGCGCGACAGGGGCTACAATAGGAAATGAGCAGTTCTTC
few,NA,TRBJ1-6,TRBV5-5,CASSLGEIHNSPLHF,TGTGCCAGCAGCTTGGGGGAAATCCATAATTCACCCCTCCACTTT
few,NA,TRBJ2-5,TRBV15,CATSRVRGKETQYF,TGTGCCACCAGCAGAGTGAGGGGAAAAGAGACCCAGTACTTC
NA,TRBD2,TRBJ2-3,TRBV6-1,CASPRAGGILTDTQYF,TGTGCCAGCCCCCGAGCGGGAGGGATACTCACAGATACGCAGTATTTT
NA,NA,TRBJ1-1,TRBV6-6,CASSYKGERPEAFF,TGTGCCAGCAGCTACAAAGGCGAGAGGCCTGAAGCTTTCTTT
NA,NA,TRBJ2-7,TRBV15,CATSQEPDGAYEQYF,TGTGCCACCAGCCAAGAGCCGGACGGAGCCTACGAGCAGTACTTC
NA,NA,TRBJ1-4,TRBV6-5,CASPTALINEKLFF,TGTGCCAGCCCGACAGCCCTAATTAATGAAAAACTGTTTTTT
NA,NA,TRBJ2-5,TRBV28,CASSLSTGTQYF,TGTGCCAGCAGTTTATCAACGGGGACCCAGTACTTC
few,TRBD2,TRBJ2-5,TRBV6-6,CASSYEPAGGETQYF,TGTGCCAGCAGTTATGAACCCGCGGGAGGAGAGACCCAGTACTTC
few,NA,TRBJ2-7,TRBV12-3/TRBV12-4,CASSSGVRANEQYF,TGTGCCAGCAGTTCCGGCGTGAGGGCCAACGAGCAGTACTTC
few,NA,TRBJ2-6,TRBV20-1,CSARDWVEGAGANVLTF,TGCAGTGCTAGAGATTGGGTCGAGGGGGCTGGGGCCAACGTCCTGACTTTC
few,TRBD1,TRBJ1-3,TRBV5-1,CASSLVPGGTSGNTIYF,TGCGCCAGCAGCTTGGTTCCAGGGGGCACTTCTGGAAACACCATATATTTT